The present entry profiles one T cell receptor (beta chain) with its context. The beta constant-region primer was an equimolar mix of two oligonucleotides covering TRBC1 and TRBC2. Ligation attached a single-stranded oligonucleotide with a 12-nucleotide UMI and the SP2 primer to the cDNA 3' end. Each CDR3 protein gets one entry after TCRdb re-called the UMI-ligation and nested PCR reads with MiXCR. The sample shows around 40,000 distinct CDR3 sequences, roughly 14% of them seen only once. Sorting gates: effector memory CD45RA-CD27-, EMRA CD45RA+CD27-. This sample stems from a study of naive and memory T cell subsets. The specimen was effector memory CD4+ T cells from blood. Subset of the sample: effector memory, CD45RA- CD27-. The TCR sequence derives from a human donor in good health.

This CDR3 reads CASSGWGASGRPSYNEQFF. The CDR3 DNA reads as TGTGCCAGCAGTGGGTGGGGGGCTAGCGGGAGGCCGTCCTACAATGAGCAGTTCTTC. The rearrangement links TRBV9 to TRBJ2-1, with TRBD2 matching 11 bases. J lost 1 base, V lost 5 bases, and 14 bases had no gene match. The CDR3 has 19 residues. Germline V gene sequence: CDR1 SGDLS, CDR2 YYNGEE.